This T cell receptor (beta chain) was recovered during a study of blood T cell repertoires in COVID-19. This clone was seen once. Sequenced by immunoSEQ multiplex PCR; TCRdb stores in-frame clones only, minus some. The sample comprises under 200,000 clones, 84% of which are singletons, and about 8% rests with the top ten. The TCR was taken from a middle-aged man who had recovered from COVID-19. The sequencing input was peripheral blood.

The CDR3 DNA sequence: TGCAGCGCAGCCGGGACTAGCTCCTACAATGAGCAGTTCTTC. Translating gives CSAAGTSSYNEQFF. The V gene is TRBV29-1, the J gene TRBJ2-1; 8 bases match TRBD2. Germline V gene lookup returns CDR1 SQVTM and CDR2 ANQGSEA. V shed 7 bases and J 0 bases; nucleotides not matched to a gene: 5. CDR3 length: 14 amino acids.